This TCR beta chain is drawn from a study of type 1 regulatory T cells. This CDR3 is built from 17 residues. Germline CDR1 SEHNR, CDR2 FQNEAQ (reference sequence). V lost 1 base to trimming and J lost 0 bases; unmatched junction nucleotides: 4. TCRdb re-analysed the reads in MiXCR, keeping a single row per CDR3 protein. The table includes over 90,000 distinct CDR3 sequences, around 30% detected once. This clonotype was obtained from a human donor in good health. The sample was CD4+ T cells, either the whole sample or a sorted fraction (not recorded which). This chain joins TRBV7-9 and TRBJ2-2; the match to TRBD2 covers 8 bases. The CDR3 DNA reads as TGTGCCAGCAGCTTAGGTGGCGGGAGGCCGAACACCGGGGAGCTGTTTTTT. It encodes CASSLGGGRPNTGELFF.